These T cell receptor beta chains were read from a single sample in a study of CD8 T cells in Susac syndrome. TCRdb independently ran MiXCR on the immunoSEQ multiplex PCR reads; one entry per CDR3 protein. The table shows around 220,000 distinct CDR3 sequences, with around 90% occurring only once. Sequenced: CD8+ T cells from PBMCs. All receptors derive from a human donor with multiple sclerosis. CDR3s include the opening cysteine and the closing phenylalanine or tryptophan. The order of the fields is J gene, D gene, clone size, V gene, CDR3 protein, CDR3 DNA. A D gene is named only where the DNA matches it firmly. Not every row has a clone size; where given, it reads once, few, many or a size class.

J: TRBJ1-1
D: -
size: -
V: TRBV12-3/TRBV12-4
CDR3: CASSTAGGQENTEAFF
DNA: TGTGCCAGCAGTACCGCCGGGGGGCAGGAAAACACTGAAGCTTTCTTT

J: TRBJ1-1
D: -
size: -
V: TRBV9
CDR3: CASSVAGLNTEAFF
DNA: TGTGCCAGCAGCGTTGCAGGATTGAACACTGAAGCTTTCTTT

J: TRBJ2-7
D: -
size: -
V: TRBV12-3/TRBV12-4
CDR3: CASRHGTSPEQYF
DNA: TGTGCCAGCAGACACGGGACATCCCCCGAGCAGTACTTC

J: TRBJ2-5
D: TRBD2
size: -
V: TRBV11-2
CDR3: CASSPGTSVYQETQYF
DNA: TGTGCCAGCAGCCCCGGGACTAGCGTGTACCAAGAGACCCAGTACTTC

J: TRBJ2-7
D: -
size: -
V: TRBV18
CDR3: CASSQDYYEQYF
DNA: TGTGCCAGCTCACAAGATTACTACGAGCAGTACTTC

J: TRBJ1-2
D: -
size: -
V: TRBV19
CDR3: CATQGPGTIYGYTF
DNA: TGTGCCACCCAGGGCCCAGGCACAATCTATGGCTACACCTTC

J: TRBJ2-1
D: TRBD2
size: -
V: TRBV7-9
CDR3: CASSNPLAGDNEQFF
DNA: TGTGCCAGCAGCAACCCTCTAGCGGGGGACAATGAGCAGTTCTTC

J: TRBJ2-1
D: -
size: once
V: TRBV20-1
CDR3: CSARDRRGDYNEQFF
DNA: TGCAGTGCTAGAGATCGTCGAGGGGACTACAATGAGCAGTTCTTC

J: TRBJ2-7
D: -
size: -
V: TRBV20-1
CDR3: CSAPWTDSEQYF
DNA: TGCAGTGCTCCGTGGACTGACTCCGAGCAGTACTTC

J: TRBJ2-1
D: TRBD1
size: -
V: TRBV4-1
CDR3: CASSQDRTGPEQFF
DNA: TGCGCCAGCAGCCAAGATCGGACAGGGCCAGAGCAGTTCTTC

J: TRBJ2-7
D: -
size: -
V: TRBV27
CDR3: CASRGQHYEQYF
DNA: TGTGCCAGCAGAGGACAGCACTACGAGCAGTACTTC

J: TRBJ2-5
D: -
size: -
V: TRBV7-9
CDR3: CASRDQETQYF
DNA: TGTGCCAGCAGAGACCAAGAGACCCAGTACTTC

J: TRBJ1-5
D: TRBD1
size: -
V: TRBV24-1
CDR3: CATSDRAAGTGTENQPQHF
DNA: TGTGCCACCAGTGACCGTGCCGCAGGGACAGGGACCGAGAATCAGCCCCAGCATTTT

J: TRBJ1-1
D: -
size: -
V: TRBV3-1
CDR3: CASSQGDEAFF
DNA: TGTGCCAGCAGCCAAGGGGATGAAGCTTTCTTT

J: TRBJ2-7
D: -
size: once
V: TRBV2
CDR3: CASSRPPSYEQYF
DNA: TGTGCCAGCAGCCGCCCCCCCTCCTACGAGCAGTACTTC

J: TRBJ1-2
D: -
size: -
V: TRBV2
CDR3: CASSVGGPDGYTF
DNA: TGTGCCAGCAGTGTAGGGGGTCCTGATGGCTACACCTTC

J: TRBJ1-2
D: -
size: -
V: TRBV29-1
CDR3: CSVDAPIPNYGYTF
DNA: TGCAGCGTTGACGCGCCGATCCCCAACTATGGCTACACCTTC

J: TRBJ2-4
D: -
size: -
V: TRBV7-9
CDR3: CASSLEANIQYF
DNA: TGTGCCAGCAGCTTAGAGGCAAACATTCAGTACTTC

J: TRBJ2-7
D: -
size: -
V: TRBV27
CDR3: CASSRFVGEHEQYF
DNA: TGTGCCAGCTCCCGCTTTGTTGGGGAGCACGAGCAGTACTTC

J: TRBJ1-5
D: -
size: -
V: TRBV2
CDR3: CASRLIQGQPQHF
DNA: TGTGCCAGCAGACTTATCCAGGGCCAGCCCCAGCATTTT

J: TRBJ2-1
D: TRBD2
size: -
V: TRBV7-3
CDR3: CASSLTGGRSEQFF
DNA: TGTGCCAGCAGCTTAACCGGGGGGAGAAGTGAGCAGTTCTTC

J: TRBJ1-1
D: -
size: -
V: TRBV12-3/TRBV12-4
CDR3: CASSLRGLNTEAFF
DNA: TGTGCCAGCAGTTTAAGGGGACTTAACACTGAAGCTTTCTTT

J: TRBJ2-1
D: TRBD2
size: -
V: TRBV7-8
CDR3: CASSLTGLDNNEQFF
DNA: TGTGCCAGCAGCTTAACGGGACTAGACAACAATGAGCAGTTCTTC

J: TRBJ1-1
D: -
size: -
V: TRBV30
CDR3: CAWSVVMGVAEAFF
DNA: TGTGCCTGGAGTGTGGTAATGGGGGTGGCTGAAGCTTTCTTT

J: TRBJ2-1
D: -
size: -
V: TRBV27
CDR3: CASSFPGTEQFF
DNA: TGTGCCAGCAGTTTCCCCGGGACCGAGCAGTTCTTC

J: TRBJ1-1
D: -
size: -
V: TRBV2
CDR3: CASSDPSTTENTEAFF
DNA: TGTGCCAGCAGTGATCCCTCGACGACAGAAAACACTGAAGCTTTCTTT

J: TRBJ2-2
D: TRBD1
size: -
V: TRBV6-5
CDR3: CASTWDRVDAGELFF
DNA: TGTGCCAGCACCTGGGACAGGGTGGACGCCGGGGAGCTGTTTTTT

J: TRBJ2-7
D: TRBD1
size: -
V: TRBV7-2
CDR3: CASSSFDRGAYEQYF
DNA: TGTGCCAGCAGCTCCTTTGACAGGGGAGCCTACGAGCAGTACTTC

J: TRBJ2-1
D: TRBD2
size: -
V: TRBV3-1
CDR3: CASSQGGGNSYNEQFF
DNA: TGTGCCAGCAGCCAAGGGGGGGGGAACTCCTACAATGAGCAGTTCTTC

J: TRBJ2-6
D: TRBD1
size: -
V: TRBV7-9
CDR3: CASSAATGSGANVLTF
DNA: TGTGCCAGCAGCGCGGCGACAGGGTCTGGGGCCAACGTCCTGACTTTC

J: TRBJ1-5
D: TRBD1
size: few
V: TRBV25-1
CDR3: CASSESGTGSVPSNQPQHF
DNA: TGTGCCAGCAGTGAATCAGGGACAGGGTCTGTTCCGAGCAATCAGCCCCAGCATTTT

J: TRBJ1-2
D: -
size: -
V: TRBV9
CDR3: CASSVGWANYGYTF
DNA: TGTGCCAGCAGCGTAGGGTGGGCTAACTATGGCTACACCTTC

J: TRBJ2-1
D: TRBD1
size: once
V: TRBV9
CDR3: CASSKIQGPHNEQFF
DNA: TGTGCCAGCAGCAAGATACAGGGGCCTCACAATGAGCAGTTCTTC

J: TRBJ2-1
D: -
size: once
V: TRBV6-5
CDR3: CASSYTPSYYNEQFF
DNA: TGTGCCAGCAGTTATACCCCTAGTTACTACAATGAGCAGTTCTTC

J: TRBJ2-1
D: -
size: -
V: TRBV2
CDR3: CASTVADSYNEQFF
DNA: TGTGCCAGCACGGTAGCGGACTCCTACAATGAGCAGTTCTTC

J: TRBJ2-7
D: -
size: -
V: TRBV4-2
CDR3: CASGERALDTTYEQYF
DNA: TGTGCCAGCGGTGAGCGGGCCCTCGATACCACCTACGAGCAGTACTTC

J: TRBJ2-5
D: TRBD2
size: once
V: TRBV13
CDR3: CASSSGTSAETQYF
DNA: TGTGCCAGCAGCTCCGGGACTAGCGCAGAGACCCAGTACTTC

J: TRBJ2-7
D: TRBD1
size: -
V: TRBV12-3/TRBV12-4
CDR3: CASSLAGRGREQYF
DNA: TGTGCCAGCAGTTTAGCGGGCAGGGGGCGGGAGCAGTACTTC

J: TRBJ2-7
D: -
size: -
V: TRBV15
CDR3: CATSRDEDSYEQYF
DNA: TGTGCCACCAGCAGAGACGAGGACTCCTACGAGCAGTACTTC

J: TRBJ2-2
D: -
size: -
V: TRBV15
CDR3: CATSSSGNTGELFF
DNA: TGTGCCACCAGCAGTAGCGGGAACACCGGGGAGCTGTTTTTT

J: TRBJ2-1
D: TRBD2
size: once
V: TRBV7-6
CDR3: CASSLPGLAGYNEQFF
DNA: TGTGCCAGCAGCTTACCCGGACTAGCGGGGTACAATGAGCAGTTCTTC

J: TRBJ1-1
D: -
size: -
V: TRBV2
CDR3: CASSEGNSLMNTEAFF
DNA: TGTGCCAGCAGTGAGGGAAACAGTCTCATGAACACTGAAGCTTTCTTT

J: TRBJ2-1
D: -
size: -
V: TRBV30
CDR3: CAFQGSEQFF
DNA: TGTGCCTTTCAAGGCAGTGAGCAGTTCTTC

J: TRBJ1-2
D: -
size: -
V: TRBV5-1
CDR3: CASSHGREPRSNGYTF
DNA: TGCGCCAGCAGCCACGGACGGGAGCCCCGTTCTAATGGCTACACCTTC

J: TRBJ1-2
D: -
size: -
V: TRBV9
CDR3: CASSERGETNYGYTF
DNA: TGTGCCAGCAGCGAGAGGGGAGAGACTAACTATGGCTACACCTTC

J: TRBJ2-1
D: TRBD1
size: -
V: TRBV12-3/TRBV12-4
CDR3: CASSSGQVVQIYNEQFF
DNA: TGTGCCAGCAGTTCCGGACAGGTCGTGCAGATTTACAATGAGCAGTTCTTC